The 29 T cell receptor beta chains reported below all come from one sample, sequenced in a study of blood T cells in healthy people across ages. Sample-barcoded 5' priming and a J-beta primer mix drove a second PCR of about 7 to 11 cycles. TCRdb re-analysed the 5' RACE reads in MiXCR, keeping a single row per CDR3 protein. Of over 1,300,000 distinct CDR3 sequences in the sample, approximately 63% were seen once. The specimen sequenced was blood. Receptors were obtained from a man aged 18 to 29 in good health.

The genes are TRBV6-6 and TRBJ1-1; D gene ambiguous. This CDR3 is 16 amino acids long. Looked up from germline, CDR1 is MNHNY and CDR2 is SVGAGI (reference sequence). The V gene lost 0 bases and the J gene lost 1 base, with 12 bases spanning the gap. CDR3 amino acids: CASSYSMQAKNTEAFF. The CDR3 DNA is TGTGCCAGCAGTTACTCGATGCAGGCTAAGAACACTGAAGCTTTCTTT.

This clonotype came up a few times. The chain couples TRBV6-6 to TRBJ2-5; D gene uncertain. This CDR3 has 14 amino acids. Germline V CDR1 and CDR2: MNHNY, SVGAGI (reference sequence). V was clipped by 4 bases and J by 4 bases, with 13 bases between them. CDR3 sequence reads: CASSLIKSGETQYF. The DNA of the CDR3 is TGTGCCAGCAGTTTAATCAAGAGTGGAGAGACCCAGTACTTC.

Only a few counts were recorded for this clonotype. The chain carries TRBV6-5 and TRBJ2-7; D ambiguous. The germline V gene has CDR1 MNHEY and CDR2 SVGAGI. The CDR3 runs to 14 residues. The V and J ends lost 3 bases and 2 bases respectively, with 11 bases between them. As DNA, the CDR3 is TGTGCCAGCAGTTATGCCCAGTCGGCCTACGAGCAGTACTTC. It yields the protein CASSYAQSAYEQYF.

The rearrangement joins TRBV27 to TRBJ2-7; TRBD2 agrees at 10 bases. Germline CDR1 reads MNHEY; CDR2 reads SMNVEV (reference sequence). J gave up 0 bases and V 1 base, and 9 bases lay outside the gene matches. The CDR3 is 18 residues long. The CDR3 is CASSLFPSGGPSSYEQYF. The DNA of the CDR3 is TGTGCCAGCAGTTTATTCCCTAGCGGGGGACCTAGCTCCTACGAGCAGTACTTC.

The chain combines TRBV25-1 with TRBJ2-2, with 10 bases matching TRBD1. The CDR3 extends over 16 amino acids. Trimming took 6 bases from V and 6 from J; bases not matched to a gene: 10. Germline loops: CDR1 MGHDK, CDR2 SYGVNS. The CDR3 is CASSSPTGGRAGELFF. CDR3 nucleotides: TGTGCCAGCAGCTCCCCGACAGGGGGCCGCGCCGGGGAGCTGTTTTTT.

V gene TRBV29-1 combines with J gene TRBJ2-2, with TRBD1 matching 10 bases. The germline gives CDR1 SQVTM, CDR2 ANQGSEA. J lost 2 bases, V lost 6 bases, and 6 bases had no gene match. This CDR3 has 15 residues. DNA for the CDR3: TGCAGCGTAATGGGACAGGGGTTTAACACCGGGGAGCTGTTTTTT. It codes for CSVMGQGFNTGELFF.

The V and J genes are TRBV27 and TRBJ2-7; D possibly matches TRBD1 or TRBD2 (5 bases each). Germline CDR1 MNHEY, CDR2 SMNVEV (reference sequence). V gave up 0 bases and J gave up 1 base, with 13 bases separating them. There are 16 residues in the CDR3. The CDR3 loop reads CASSLSGTGLSYEQYF. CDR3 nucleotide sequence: TGTGCCAGCAGTTTATCGGGCACAGGACTTTCCTACGAGCAGTACTTC.

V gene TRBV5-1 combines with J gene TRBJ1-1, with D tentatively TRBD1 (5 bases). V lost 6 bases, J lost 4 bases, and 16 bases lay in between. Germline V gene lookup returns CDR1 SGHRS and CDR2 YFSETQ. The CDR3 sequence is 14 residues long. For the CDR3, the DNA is TGCGCCAGCACCCTGGGGGTAGGTCGCACTGAAGCTTTCTTT. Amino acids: CASTLGVGRTEAFF.

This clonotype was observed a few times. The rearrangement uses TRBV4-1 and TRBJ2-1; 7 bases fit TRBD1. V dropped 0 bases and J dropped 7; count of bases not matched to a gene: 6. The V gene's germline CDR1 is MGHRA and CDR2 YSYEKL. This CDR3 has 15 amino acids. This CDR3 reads CASSQDPGQLNEQFF. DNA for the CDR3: TGCGCCAGCAGCCAAGATCCGGGACAGCTAAATGAGCAGTTCTTC.

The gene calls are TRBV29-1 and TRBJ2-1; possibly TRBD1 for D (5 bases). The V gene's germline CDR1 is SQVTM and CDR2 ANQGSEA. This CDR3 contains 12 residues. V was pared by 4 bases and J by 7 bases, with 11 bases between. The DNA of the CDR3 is TGCAGCGTTGGCCCTACAGGTAATGAGCAGTTCTTC. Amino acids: CSVGPTGNEQFF.

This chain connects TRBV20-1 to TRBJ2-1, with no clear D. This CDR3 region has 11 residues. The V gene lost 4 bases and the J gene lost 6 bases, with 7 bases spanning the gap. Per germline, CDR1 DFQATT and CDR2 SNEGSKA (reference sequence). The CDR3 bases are TGCAGTGCTATACCAACCAATGAGCAGTTCTTC. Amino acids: CSAIPTNEQFF.

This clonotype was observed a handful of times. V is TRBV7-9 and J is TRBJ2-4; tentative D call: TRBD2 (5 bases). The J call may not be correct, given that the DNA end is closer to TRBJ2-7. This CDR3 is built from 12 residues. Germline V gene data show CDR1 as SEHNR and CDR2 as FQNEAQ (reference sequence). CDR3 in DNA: TGTGCCAGCAGCTTCTTAGCGCGCGAGCAGTACTTC. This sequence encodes CASSFLAREQYF.

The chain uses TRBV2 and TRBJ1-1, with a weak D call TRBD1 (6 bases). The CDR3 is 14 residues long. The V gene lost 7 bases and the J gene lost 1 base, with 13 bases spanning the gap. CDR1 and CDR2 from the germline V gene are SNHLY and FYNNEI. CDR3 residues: CASITIRGNTEAFF. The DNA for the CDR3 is TGTGCCAGCATTACCATCAGGGGGAACACTGAAGCTTTCTTT.

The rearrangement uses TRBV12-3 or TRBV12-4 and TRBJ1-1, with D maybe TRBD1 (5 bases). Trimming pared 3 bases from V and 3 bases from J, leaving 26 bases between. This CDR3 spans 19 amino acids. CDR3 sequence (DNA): TGTGCCAGCAGTTTTTATTACAGGAGGCCGGGGGACGCGGACACTGAAGCTTTCTTT. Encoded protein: CASSFYYRRPGDADTEAFF.

The CDR3 is CASSEVAAWGWAEQFF. In DNA, the CDR3 is TGTGCCAGCAGTGAAGTAGCGGCATGGGGCTGGGCTGAGCAGTTCTTC. The chain is built from TRBV6-1 and TRBJ2-1; tentative D call: TRBD2 (6 bases). This CDR3 comprises 16 residues. Germline V CDR1 and CDR2: MNHNS, SASEGT. Trimming stripped 1 base from V and 9 bases from J, with 19 bases between.

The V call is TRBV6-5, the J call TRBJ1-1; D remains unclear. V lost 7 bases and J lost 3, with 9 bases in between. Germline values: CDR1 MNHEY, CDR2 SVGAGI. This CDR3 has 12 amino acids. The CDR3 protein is CASKRPDTEAFF. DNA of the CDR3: TGTGCCAGCAAACGGCCCGACACTGAAGCTTTCTTT.

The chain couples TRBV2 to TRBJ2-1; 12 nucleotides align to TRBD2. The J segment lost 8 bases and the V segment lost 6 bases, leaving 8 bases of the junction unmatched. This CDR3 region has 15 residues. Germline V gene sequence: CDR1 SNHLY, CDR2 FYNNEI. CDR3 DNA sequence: TGTGCCAGCAGCCGACTAGCGGGAGATGGTTATGAGCAGTTCTTC. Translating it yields CASSRLAGDGYEQFF.

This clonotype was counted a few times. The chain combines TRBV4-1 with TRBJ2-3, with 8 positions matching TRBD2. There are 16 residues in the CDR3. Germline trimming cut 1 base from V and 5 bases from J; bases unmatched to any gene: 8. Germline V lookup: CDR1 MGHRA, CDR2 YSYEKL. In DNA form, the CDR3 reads TGCGCCAGCAGCCAAGGTCCAGCGGGAGCCGGAGATACGCAGTATTTT. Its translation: CASSQGPAGAGDTQYF.

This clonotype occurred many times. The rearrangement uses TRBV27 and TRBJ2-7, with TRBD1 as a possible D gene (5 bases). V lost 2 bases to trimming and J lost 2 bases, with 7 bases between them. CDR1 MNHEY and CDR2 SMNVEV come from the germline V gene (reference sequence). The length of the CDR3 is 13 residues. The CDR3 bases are TGTGCCAGCAGTTTACAGGGTCCCTACGAGCAGTACTTC. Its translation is CASSLQGPYEQYF.

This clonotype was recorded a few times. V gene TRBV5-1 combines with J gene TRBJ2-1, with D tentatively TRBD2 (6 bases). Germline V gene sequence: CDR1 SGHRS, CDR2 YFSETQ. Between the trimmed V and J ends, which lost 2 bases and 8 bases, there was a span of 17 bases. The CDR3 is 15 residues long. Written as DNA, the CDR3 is TGCGCCAGCAGCTTTGGAGGGGCCTTGGTTGATGAGCAGTTCTTC. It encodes CASSFGGALVDEQFF.

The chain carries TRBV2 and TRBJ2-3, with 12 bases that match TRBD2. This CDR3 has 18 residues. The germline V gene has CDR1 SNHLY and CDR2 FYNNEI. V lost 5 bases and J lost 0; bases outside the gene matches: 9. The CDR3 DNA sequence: TGTGCCAGCAGTCCCCTACTAGCGGGGGGTCCTAGCACAGATACGCAGTATTTT. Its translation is CASSPLLAGGPSTDTQYF. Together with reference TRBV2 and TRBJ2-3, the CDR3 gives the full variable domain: EPEVTQTPSHQVTQMGQEVILRCVPISNHLYFYWYRQILGQKVEFLVSFYNNEISEKSEIFDDQFSVERPDGSNFTLKIRSTKLEDSAMYFCASSPLLAGGPSTDTQYFGPGTRLTVL.

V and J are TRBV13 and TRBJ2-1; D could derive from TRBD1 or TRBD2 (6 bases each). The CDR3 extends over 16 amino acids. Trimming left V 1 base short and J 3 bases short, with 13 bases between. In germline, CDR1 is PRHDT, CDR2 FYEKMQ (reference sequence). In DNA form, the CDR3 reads TGTGCCAGCAGCTTAGAACCGGGGGCAAGCTACAATGAGCAGTTCTTC. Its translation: CASSLEPGASYNEQFF.

CDR3 amino acids: CAIDKTGSSYNEQFF. CDR3 in DNA: TGTGCCATCGACAAGACAGGGAGCTCCTACAATGAGCAGTTCTTC. The chain carries TRBV7-2 and TRBJ2-1, with 7 bases aligning to TRBD1. This CDR3 region has 15 residues. Germline loops: CDR1 SGHTA, CDR2 FQGNSA. Trimming at V came to 10 bases and at J to 0 bases, leaving 9 bases not matched to a gene.

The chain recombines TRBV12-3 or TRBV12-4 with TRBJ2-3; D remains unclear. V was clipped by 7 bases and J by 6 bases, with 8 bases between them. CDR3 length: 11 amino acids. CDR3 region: CASTRRDTQYF. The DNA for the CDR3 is TGTGCCAGCACTCGTCGGGATACGCAGTATTTT.

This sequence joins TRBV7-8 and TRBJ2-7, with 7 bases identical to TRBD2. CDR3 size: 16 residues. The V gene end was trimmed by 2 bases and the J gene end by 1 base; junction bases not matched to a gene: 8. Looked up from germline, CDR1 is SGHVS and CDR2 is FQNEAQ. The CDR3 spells CASSLSVQGGSYEQYF. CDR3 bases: TGTGCCAGCAGCTTATCGGTGCAGGGAGGGTCCTACGAGCAGTACTTC.

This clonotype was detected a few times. Written as DNA, the CDR3 is TGCAGCGTTGAGAGAGGAGGGACTGAAGCTTTCTTT. Translated: CSVERGGTEAFF. This chain joins TRBV29-1 and TRBJ1-1; the D is unclear. There are 12 residues in the CDR3. Germline V gives CDR1 SQVTM, CDR2 ANQGSEA. The V end lost 3 bases, the J end lost 5 bases, and 10 bases lay between the germline ends. The full variable domain, completed using reference TRBV29-1 and TRBJ1-1, is SAVISQKPSRDICQRGTSLTIQCQVDSQVTMMFWYRQQPGQSLTLIATANQGSEATYESGFVIDKFPISRPNLTFSTLTVSNMSPEDSSIYLCSVERGGTEAFFGQGTRLTVV.

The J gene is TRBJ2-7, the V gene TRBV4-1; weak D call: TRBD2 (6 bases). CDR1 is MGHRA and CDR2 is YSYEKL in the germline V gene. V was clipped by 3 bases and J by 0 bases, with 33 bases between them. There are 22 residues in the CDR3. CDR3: CASSHRAEDPRRLAGYSYEQYF. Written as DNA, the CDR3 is TGCGCCAGCAGCCATCGAGCAGAGGACCCAAGGAGGTTGGCGGGATACTCCTACGAGCAGTACTTC.

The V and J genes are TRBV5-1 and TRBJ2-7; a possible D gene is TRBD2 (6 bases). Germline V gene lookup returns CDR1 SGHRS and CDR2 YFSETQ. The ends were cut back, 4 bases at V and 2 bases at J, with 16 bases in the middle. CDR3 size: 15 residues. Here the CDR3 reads CASSVVGGEAYEQYF. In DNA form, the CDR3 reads TGCGCCAGCAGCGTGGTGGGCGGGGAAGCCTACGAGCAGTACTTC.

DNA for the CDR3: TGTGCCAGCGAGGAGAACGAGCAGTACTTC. Amino acid sequence: CASEENEQYF. J is TRBJ2-5 and V is TRBV2, with unresolved D. The last part of the DNA fits TRBJ2-7 better; the J call may be wrong. Looked up from germline, CDR1 is SNHLY and CDR2 is FYNNEI. This CDR3 is 10 amino acids long.